The 4 T cell receptor beta chains below come from one sample, sequenced in a study of blood T cells in healthy people across ages. A second 7 to 11 cycle PCR used barcoded and J-beta primers. TCRdb independently ran MiXCR on the 5' RACE reads; one entry per CDR3 protein. Of about 1,400,000 distinct CDR3 sequences listed, roughly 60% are singletons. Sample: blood. These receptors were collected from a man in his late teens or twenties in good health.

The chain joins TRBV27 to TRBJ2-3; D is unclear. V lost 2 bases, J lost 0 bases, and 12 bases lay in between. The germline V gene encodes CDR1 MNHEY and CDR2 SMNVEV (reference sequence). CDR3 size: 16 residues. The CDR3, as DNA: TGTGCCAGCAGTTTAACGGCCGGATCTAGCACAGATACGCAGTATTTT. It specifies CASSLTAGSSTDTQYF.

The genes are TRBV7-2 and TRBJ1-1; D call uncertain. The CDR3 has 15 residues. CDR1 is SGHTA, CDR2 FQGNSA, per germline. With 5 bases removed from V and 1 base from J, the gap between germline ends came to 14 bases. Here the CDR3 DNA reads TGTGCCAGCAGCCGAAGTGGTCGGGAGAACACTGAAGCTTTCTTT. Translation: CASSRSGRENTEAFF.

This clonotype was seen a few times. The V gene is TRBV20-1, the J gene TRBJ2-3; 11 positions agree with TRBD1. CDR1 is DFQATT, CDR2 SNEGSKA, per germline (reference sequence). The V segment lost 6 bases and the J segment 2 bases; nucleotides outside the gene matches: 4. This CDR3 is built from 14 residues. CDR3 protein: CSAGDRGITDTQYF. Here the CDR3 DNA reads TGCAGTGCCGGGGACAGGGGGATCACAGATACGCAGTATTTT.

This CDR3 reads CSARAPGGPNEQYF. Written as DNA, the CDR3 is TGCAGTGCTAGAGCTCCGGGAGGGCCTAACGAGCAGTACTTC. The chain employs TRBV20-1 and TRBJ2-5, with 8 nucleotides matching TRBD2. The J call could be wrong; TRBJ2-7 is a better fit for the DNA end. This CDR3 is 14 amino acids long. The germline V gene has CDR1 DFQATT and CDR2 SNEGSKA (reference sequence).